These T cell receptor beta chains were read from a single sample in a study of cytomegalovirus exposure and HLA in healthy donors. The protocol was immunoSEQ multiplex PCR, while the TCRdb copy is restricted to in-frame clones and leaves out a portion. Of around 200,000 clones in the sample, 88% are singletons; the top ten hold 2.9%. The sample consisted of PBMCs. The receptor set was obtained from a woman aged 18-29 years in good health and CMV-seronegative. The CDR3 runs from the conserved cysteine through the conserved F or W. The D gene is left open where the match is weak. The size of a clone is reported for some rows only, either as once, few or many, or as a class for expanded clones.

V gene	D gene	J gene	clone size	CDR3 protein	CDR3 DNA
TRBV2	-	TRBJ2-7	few	CASSDLQGAYEQYF	TGTGCCAGCAGTGACTTACAGGGCGCCTACGAGCAGTACTTC
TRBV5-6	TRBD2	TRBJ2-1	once	CASSLGLAGASYNEQFF	TGTGCCAGCAGCTTGGGACTAGCGGGAGCGTCCTACAATGAGCAGTTCTTC
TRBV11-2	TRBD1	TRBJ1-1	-	CASSLTGAPNTEAFF	TGTGCCAGCAGCCTTACAGGGGCGCCGAACACTGAAGCTTTCTTT
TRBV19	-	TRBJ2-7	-	CASSQGTYYEQYF	TGTGCCAGTAGTCAAGGGACTTACTACGAGCAGTACTTC
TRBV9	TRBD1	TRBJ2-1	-	CASSLSGTGIDHEQFF	TGTGCCAGCAGCCTAAGCGGGACAGGGATAGATCATGAGCAGTTCTTC
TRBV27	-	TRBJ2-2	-	CASSLSLGELFF	TGTGCCAGCAGTTTGTCTCTCGGGGAGCTGTTTTTT
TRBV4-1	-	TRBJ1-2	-	CASSHPHRGSVGGYTF	TGCGCCAGCAGCCACCCCCATCGGGGTTCGGTGGGTGGCTACACCTTC
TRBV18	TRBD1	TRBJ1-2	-	CASSSGQGAYGYTF	TGTGCCAGCTCCTCGGGACAGGGGGCTTATGGCTACACCTTC
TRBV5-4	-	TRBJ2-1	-	CASSTGERSYNEQFF	TGTGCCAGCAGCACCGGGGAGCGTTCCTACAATGAGCAGTTCTTC
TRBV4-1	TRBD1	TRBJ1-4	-	CASSQSQGVGEKLFF	TGCGCCAGCAGCCAGTCACAGGGGGTGGGAGAAAAACTGTTTTTT
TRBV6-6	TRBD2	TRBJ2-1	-	CASSPPQREYDNEQFF	TGTGCCAGCAGTCCCCCCCAGCGGGAGTATGACAATGAGCAGTTCTTC
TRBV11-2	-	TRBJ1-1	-	CASSFKGGPRMNTEAFF	TGTGCCAGCAGCTTTAAGGGGGGGCCTCGTATGAACACTGAAGCTTTCTTT
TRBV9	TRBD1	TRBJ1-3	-	CASSARQGGVTGNTIYF	TGTGCCAGCAGCGCGCGACAGGGTGGAGTAACTGGAAACACCATATATTTT
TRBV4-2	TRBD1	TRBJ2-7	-	CASSPRDRVVYEQYF	TGTGCCAGCAGCCCGCGGGACAGGGTAGTCTACGAGCAGTACTTC
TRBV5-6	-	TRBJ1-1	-	CASNQRDEAEAFF	TGTGCCAGCAATCAGAGGGATGAAGCTGAAGCTTTCTTT
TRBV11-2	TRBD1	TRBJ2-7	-	CASSLYRTGVYEQYF	TGTGCCAGCAGCTTATATAGGACAGGGGTCTACGAGCAGTACTTC
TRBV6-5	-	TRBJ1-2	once	CASSNRADYGYTF	TGTGCCAGCAGTAACAGGGCGGACTATGGCTACACCTTC
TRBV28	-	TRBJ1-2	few	CASSPMEENGYTF	TGTGCCAGCAGCCCAATGGAGGAAAATGGCTACACCTTC
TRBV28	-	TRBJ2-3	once	CASSWRAGSDTQYF	TGTGCCAGCAGCTGGAGGGCCGGGTCAGATACGCAGTATTTT
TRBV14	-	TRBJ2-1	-	CASSQELGPGHEQFF	TGTGCCAGCAGCCAAGAATTGGGCCCTGGGCATGAGCAGTTCTTC
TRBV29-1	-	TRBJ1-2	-	CSVGQGLGGYTF	TGCAGCGTTGGGCAGGGGTTGGGTGGCTACACCTTC
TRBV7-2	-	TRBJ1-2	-	CASSAETGNYGYTF	TGTGCCAGCAGCGCAGAGACAGGAAACTATGGCTACACCTTC
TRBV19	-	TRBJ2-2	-	CASSPLLTGELFF	TGTGCCAGTAGTCCGCTTCTAACCGGGGAGCTGTTTTTT
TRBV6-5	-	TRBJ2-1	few	CASSLGDEQFF	TGTGCCAGCAGCCTAGGGGATGAGCAGTTCTTC
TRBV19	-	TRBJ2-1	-	CASSIRDSYNEQFF	TGTGCCAGTAGTATCCGGGACTCCTACAATGAGCAGTTCTTC
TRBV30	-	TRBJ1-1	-	CAWSVIGGNTEAFF	TGTGCCTGGAGTGTAATCGGGGGAAACACTGAAGCTTTCTTT
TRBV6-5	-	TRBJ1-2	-	CASSPTLKLYGYTF	TGTGCCAGCAGCCCGACATTGAAACTCTATGGCTACACCTTC